What follows is one T cell receptor (beta chain) and its context. Repertoires were generated with immunoSEQ multiplex PCR, while TCRdb's copy carries only in-frame clones and drops some. The sample has roughly 150,000 clones, just under 95% seen once. This CDR3 region has 16 residues. CDR1 is SGHKS, CDR2 YYEKEE, per germline (reference sequence). The V and J ends lost 3 bases and 4 bases respectively, with 19 bases between them. The record originates from a study of T cell responses to AZD1222 COVID-19 vaccine. Study-level information: Timing groups of about 4 and about 12 weeks for second doses were pooled.

Source: peripheral blood, taken on day 0 of AZD1222 vaccination. This clonotype was sampled from an adult in good health. This rearrangement joins TRBV5-5 to TRBJ1-2; a weak D match, TRBD1 (5 bases). The CDR3: CASSSSLWGSSYGYTF. The CDR3 bases are TGTGCCAGCAGCTCGTCATTGTGGGGGTCCTCCTATGGCTACACCTTC.